Following are 14 T cell receptor beta chains from one sample sequenced in a study of shared clonotypes between healthy human individuals. Profiling relied on immunoSEQ multiplex PCR, and the TCRdb table lists in-frame clones only, not all of them. The data contain more than 2 million clones, roughly 95% of them singletons. Naive CD8 isolation took CD45RO-negative cells positively selected for CCR7 and excluded terminally differentiated effector memory CD45RA+ cells. The sequencing input was naive CD8+ T cells from PBMCs. Source of these receptors: a man aged 18 to 29 in good health. Some clones in this sample may be carry-over from other donors' samples.

This sequence joins TRBV7-9 and TRBJ2-1, with 9 nucleotides matching TRBD1. Looked up from germline, CDR1 is SEHNR and CDR2 is FQNEAQ (reference sequence). The CDR3 consists of 15 residues. Trimming at V came to 6 bases and at J to 8 bases, leaving 11 bases not matched to a gene. The CDR3 sequence is CASSPTGGGPDEQFF. The CDR3 bases are TGTGCCAGCAGTCCAACAGGGGGCGGCCCAGATGAGCAGTTCTTC.

The chain links TRBV19 to TRBJ2-1, with D perhaps given as TRBD1 or TRBD2 (5 bases each). CDR1 LNHDA and CDR2 SQIVND come from the germline V gene (reference sequence). The V and J ends lost 4 bases and 7 bases respectively, with 8 bases between them. The CDR3 contains 12 residues. The CDR3 region is CASSSEGNEQFF. The DNA for the CDR3 is TGTGCCAGTAGTAGCGAGGGGAATGAGCAGTTCTTC.

This clone has more than one count but fewer than ten. The chain carries TRBV5-6 and TRBJ2-7, with 9 bases aligning to TRBD1. V lost 2 bases to trimming and J lost 2 bases; unmatched junction nucleotides: 2. Germline values: CDR1 SGHDT, CDR2 YYEEEE. The CDR3 length is 14 residues. The CDR3 DNA sequence: TGTGCCAGCAGCTTTGGGACAGGGACCTACGAGCAGTACTTC. It encodes CASSFGTGTYEQYF.

The chain employs TRBV6-5 and TRBJ2-2; 7 bases align to TRBD2. After removal of 6 bases from V and 0 bases from J, the junction contained 4 bases not matched to a gene. This CDR3 contains 15 residues. Germline V lookup: CDR1 MNHEY, CDR2 SVGAGI. The chain's CDR3 is CASSKGLANTGELFF. CDR3 nucleotide sequence: TGTGCCAGCAGCAAAGGACTAGCGAACACCGGGGAGCTGTTTTTT.

The gene calls are TRBV27 and TRBJ2-7; TRBD1 matches 12 bases. There are 15 residues in the CDR3. Per the germline V gene, CDR1 is MNHEY and CDR2 is SMNVEV (reference sequence). J gave up 5 bases and V 6 bases, and 8 bases lay outside the gene matches. The CDR3 nucleotides read TGTGCCAGCAGGTCAGCGGGACAGGGGGCCAACGAGCAGTACTTC. Its protein is CASRSAGQGANEQYF.

The V and J genes are TRBV7-8 and TRBJ2-3; 8 bases fit TRBD1. The V segment lost 5 bases and the J segment 6 bases; nucleotides outside the gene matches: 19. The length of the CDR3 is 18 residues. Looked up from germline, CDR1 is SGHVS and CDR2 is FQNEAQ. The CDR3 reads CASSPVDRAEDDSDTQYF. The CDR3 nucleotides are TGTGCCAGCAGCCCCGTGGACAGGGCAGAGGATGATAGCGATACGCAGTATTTT.

The chain combines TRBV11-3 with TRBJ2-1; no reliable D call. The CDR3 has 19 residues. Germline values: CDR1 SGHNT, CDR2 YENEEA. Between the trimmed V and J ends, which lost 0 bases and 0 bases, there was a span of 18 bases. CDR3 in amino acids: CASSLEVGVLSSSYNEQFF. The CDR3 DNA follows: TGTGCCAGCAGCTTAGAGGTTGGGGTGCTATCGAGCTCCTACAATGAGCAGTTCTTC.

V gene TRBV19 combines with J gene TRBJ1-1; unclear D gene. Trimming took 5 bases from V and 4 from J, leaving 11 bases between them. This CDR3 is built from 13 residues. Germline V CDR1 and CDR2: LNHDA, SQIVND (reference sequence). The CDR3 DNA follows: TGTGCCAGTAGTTCTCTGGCGGGCACTGAAGCTTTCTTT. Its protein is CASSSLAGTEAFF.

The V call is TRBV30, the J call TRBJ2-2; D gene ambiguous. This CDR3 has 13 residues. Germline loops: CDR1 GTSNPN, CDR2 SVGIG (reference sequence). Deletions cut 5 bases from V and 4 bases from J, with 11 bases between. In nucleotides, the CDR3 is TGTGCCTGGGCGAGTTTGCGCACCGGGGAGCTGTTTTTT. This gives the protein CAWASLRTGELFF.

This clone was recorded only once. The rearrangement uses TRBV2 and TRBJ2-7, with 7 nucleotides matching TRBD1. CDR3 size: 14 residues. V gave up 6 bases and J gave up 3 bases; unmatched junction bases: 8. CDR1 is SNHLY and CDR2 is FYNNEI in the germline V gene. The CDR3 reads CASRDRDSGYEQYF. The CDR3 DNA is TGTGCCAGCAGGGACCGGGACAGCGGCTACGAGCAGTACTTC.

Turning to this clone: Additional DNA sequences in this sample encode the identical CDR3. The CDR3 spells CASSVGRAGANVLTF. The DNA for the CDR3 is TGTGCCAGCAGCGTAGGCAGAGCCGGGGCCAACGTCCTGACTTTC. The chain couples TRBV9 to TRBJ2-6; D is unclear. Germline V gene lookup returns CDR1 SGDLS and CDR2 YYNGEE. This CDR3 region has 15 residues. Trimming left V 0 bases short and J 4 bases short, with 8 bases between. The full variable domain, rest sourced from reference TRBV9 and TRBJ2-6, is DSGVTQTPKHLITATGQRVTLRCSPRSGDLSVYWYQQSLDQGLQFLIQYYNGEERAKGNILERFSAQQFPDLHSELNLSSLELGDSALYFCASSVGRAGANVLTFGAGSRLTVL.

The chain couples TRBV4-2 to TRBJ2-1; D is possibly TRBD1 or TRBD2 (5 bases each). Trimming left V 0 bases short and J 4 bases short, with 13 bases between. Germline-derived CDR1 and CDR2 are LGHNA and YNFKEQ. The CDR3 has 16 residues. The CDR3 DNA follows: TGTGCCAGCAGCCAAGATTTCACGGGGCGTTACAATGAGCAGTTCTTC. This codes for CASSQDFTGRYNEQFF.

CDR3 loop: CASSATGGPHEQYF. The CDR3 DNA follows: TGTGCCAGCAGCGCGACAGGGGGTCCTCACGAGCAGTACTTC. The rearrangement links TRBV7-2 to TRBJ2-7; 9 nucleotides match TRBD1. The CDR3 spans 14 residues. Looked up from germline, CDR1 is SGHTA and CDR2 is FQGNSA. V was pared by 5 bases and J by 5 bases, with 7 bases of the junction left unmatched.

This clone was recorded once. The chain uses TRBV4-3 and TRBJ2-7; the D call may be TRBD1 or TRBD2 (5 bases each). Trimming stripped 4 bases from V and 3 bases from J, with 16 bases between. The CDR3 contains 15 residues. Germline V gives CDR1 LGHNA, CDR2 YSLEER. In nucleotides, the CDR3 is TGCGCCAGCAGCCGGGAAGAGGGACCCAACTACGAGCAGTACTTC. Its protein product is CASSREEGPNYEQYF.